Given below is one TCR beta chain in context. The antigen is undetermined. The CDR3 has 17 amino acids. Unmatched junction bases numbered 12, after V lost 0 bases and J lost 8 bases. Germline V gene lookup returns CDR1 SGHRS and CDR2 YFSETQ. The data belong to a study of cytomegalovirus exposure and HLA in healthy donors. Study-wide results and limits: Earlier analysis yielded a pattern in which most TCR beta V segments were productive about 87% or about 30% of the time. 16,951 TCR beta sequences were associated with HLA alleles at 0.05 false discovery rate in a later analysis. A few chains tied to CMV proved CMV antigen-specific in vitro.

This PCR relied on a set of 60 Vbeta primers and 13 Jbeta primers. Method: immunoSEQ multiplex PCR; TCRdb's copy keeps in-frame clones and lacks some. The data hold 100,000 to 150,000 clones, with around three quarters observed a single time. The rearrangement links TRBV5-1 to TRBJ2-1, with TRBD2 identical over 9 bases. The sequenced material came from PBMCs. This TCR was recovered from a woman aged 55-69 years in good health and CMV-seropositive. The CDR3 sequence: CASSLAIRRGGADEQFF. In DNA form, the CDR3 reads TGCGCCAGCAGCTTGGCCATTCGGCGGGGGGGCGCAGATGAGCAGTTCTTC.